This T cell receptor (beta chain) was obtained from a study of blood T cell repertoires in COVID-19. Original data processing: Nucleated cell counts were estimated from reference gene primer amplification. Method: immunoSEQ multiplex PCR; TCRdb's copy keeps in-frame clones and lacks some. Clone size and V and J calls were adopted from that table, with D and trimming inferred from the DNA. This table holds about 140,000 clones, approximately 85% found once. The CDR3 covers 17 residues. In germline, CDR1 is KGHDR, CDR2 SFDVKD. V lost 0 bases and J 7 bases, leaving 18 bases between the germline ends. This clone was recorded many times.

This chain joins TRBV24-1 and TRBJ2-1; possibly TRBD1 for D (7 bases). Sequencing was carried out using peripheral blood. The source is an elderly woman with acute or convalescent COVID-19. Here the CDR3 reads CATSDLRWPGGWNEQFF. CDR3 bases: TGTGCCACCAGTGATTTGCGATGGCCAGGGGGGTGGAATGAGCAGTTCTTC.